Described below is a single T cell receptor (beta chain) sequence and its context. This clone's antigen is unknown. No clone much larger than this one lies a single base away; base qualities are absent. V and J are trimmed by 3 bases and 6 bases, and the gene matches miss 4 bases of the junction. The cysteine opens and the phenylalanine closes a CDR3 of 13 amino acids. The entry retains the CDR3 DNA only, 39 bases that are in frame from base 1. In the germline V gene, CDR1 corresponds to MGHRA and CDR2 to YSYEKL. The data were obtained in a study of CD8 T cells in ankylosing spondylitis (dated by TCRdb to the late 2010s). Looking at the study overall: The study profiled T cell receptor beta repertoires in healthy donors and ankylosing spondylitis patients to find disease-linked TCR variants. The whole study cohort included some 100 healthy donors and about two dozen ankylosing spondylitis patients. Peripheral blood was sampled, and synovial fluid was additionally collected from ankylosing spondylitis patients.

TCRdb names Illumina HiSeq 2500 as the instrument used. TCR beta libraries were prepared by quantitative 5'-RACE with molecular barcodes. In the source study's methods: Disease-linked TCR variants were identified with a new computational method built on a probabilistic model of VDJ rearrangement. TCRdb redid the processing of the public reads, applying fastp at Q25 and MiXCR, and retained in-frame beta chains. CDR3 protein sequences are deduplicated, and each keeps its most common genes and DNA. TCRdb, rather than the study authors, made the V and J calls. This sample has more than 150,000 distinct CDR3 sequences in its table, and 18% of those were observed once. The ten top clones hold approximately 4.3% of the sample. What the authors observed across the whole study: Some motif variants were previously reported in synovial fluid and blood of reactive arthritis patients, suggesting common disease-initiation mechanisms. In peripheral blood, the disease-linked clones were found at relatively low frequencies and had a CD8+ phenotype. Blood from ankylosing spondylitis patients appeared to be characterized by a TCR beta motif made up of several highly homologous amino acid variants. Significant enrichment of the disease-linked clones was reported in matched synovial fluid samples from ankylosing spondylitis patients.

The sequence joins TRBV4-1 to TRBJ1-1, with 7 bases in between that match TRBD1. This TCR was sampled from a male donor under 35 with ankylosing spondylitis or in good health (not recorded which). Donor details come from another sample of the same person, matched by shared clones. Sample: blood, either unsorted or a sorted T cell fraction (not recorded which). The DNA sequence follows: TGCGCCAGCAGCCACCTAGGGGGCGCTGAAGCTTTCTTT. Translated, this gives CASSHLGGAEAFF.